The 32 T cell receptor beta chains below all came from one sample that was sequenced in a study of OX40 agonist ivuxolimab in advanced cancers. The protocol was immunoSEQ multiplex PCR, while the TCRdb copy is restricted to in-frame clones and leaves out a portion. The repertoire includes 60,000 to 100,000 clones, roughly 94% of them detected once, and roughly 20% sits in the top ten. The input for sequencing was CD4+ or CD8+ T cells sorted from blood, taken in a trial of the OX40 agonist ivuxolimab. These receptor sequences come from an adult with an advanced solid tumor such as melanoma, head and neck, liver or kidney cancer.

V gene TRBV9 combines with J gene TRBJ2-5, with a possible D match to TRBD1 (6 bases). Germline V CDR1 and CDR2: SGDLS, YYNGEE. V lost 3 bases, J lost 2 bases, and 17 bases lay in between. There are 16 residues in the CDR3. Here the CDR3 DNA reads TGTGCCAGCAGCGCCTATTACAGGGCGTCTCAAGAGACCCAGTACTTC. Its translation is CASSAYYRASQETQYF. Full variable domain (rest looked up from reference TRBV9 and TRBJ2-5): DSGVTQTPKHLITATGQRVTLRCSPRSGDLSVYWYQQSLDQGLQFLIQYYNGEERAKGNILERFSAQQFPDLHSELNLSSLELGDSALYFCASSAYYRASQETQYFGPGTRLLVL.

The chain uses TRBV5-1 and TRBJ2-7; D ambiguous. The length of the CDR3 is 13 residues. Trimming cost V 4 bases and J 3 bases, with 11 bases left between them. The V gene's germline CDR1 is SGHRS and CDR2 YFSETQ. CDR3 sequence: CASSAPMNYEQYF. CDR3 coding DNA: TGCGCCAGCAGCGCCCCAATGAACTACGAGCAGTACTTC.

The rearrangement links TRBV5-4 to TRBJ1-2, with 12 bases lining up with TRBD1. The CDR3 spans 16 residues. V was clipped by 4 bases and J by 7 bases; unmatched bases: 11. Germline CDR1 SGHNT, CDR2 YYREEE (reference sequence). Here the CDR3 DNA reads TGTGCCAGCAGCCTGCTACCGGGACAGGGGGCAGGTGGCTACACCTTC. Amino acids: CASSLLPGQGAGGYTF.

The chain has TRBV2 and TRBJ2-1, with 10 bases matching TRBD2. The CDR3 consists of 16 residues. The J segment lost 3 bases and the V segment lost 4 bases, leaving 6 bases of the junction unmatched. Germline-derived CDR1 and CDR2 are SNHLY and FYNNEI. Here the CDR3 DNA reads TGTGCCAGCAGTGGGGGGAGACTAGCGGGCTACAATGAGCAGTTCTTC. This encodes CASSGGRLAGYNEQFF.

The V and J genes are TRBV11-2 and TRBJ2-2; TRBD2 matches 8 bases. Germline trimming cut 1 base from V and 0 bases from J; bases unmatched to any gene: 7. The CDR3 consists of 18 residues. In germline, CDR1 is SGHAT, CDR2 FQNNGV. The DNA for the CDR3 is TGTGCCAGCAGCTTAGTACCGGGAGGGGCCTCGAACACCGGGGAGCTGTTTTTT. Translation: CASSLVPGGASNTGELFF.

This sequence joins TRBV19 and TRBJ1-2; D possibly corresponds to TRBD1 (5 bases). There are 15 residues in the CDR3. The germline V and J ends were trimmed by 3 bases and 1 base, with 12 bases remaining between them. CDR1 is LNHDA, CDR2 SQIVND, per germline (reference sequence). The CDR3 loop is CASSIQGLGNYGYTF. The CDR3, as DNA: TGTGCCAGTAGTATCCAGGGACTTGGTAACTATGGCTACACCTTC.

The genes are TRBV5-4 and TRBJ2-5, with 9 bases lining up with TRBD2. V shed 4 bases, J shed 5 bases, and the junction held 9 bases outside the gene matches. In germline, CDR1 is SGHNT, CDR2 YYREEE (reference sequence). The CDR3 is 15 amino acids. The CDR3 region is CASSPGTSYDETQYF. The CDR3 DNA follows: TGTGCCAGCAGCCCCGGGACTAGCTATGACGAGACCCAGTACTTC.

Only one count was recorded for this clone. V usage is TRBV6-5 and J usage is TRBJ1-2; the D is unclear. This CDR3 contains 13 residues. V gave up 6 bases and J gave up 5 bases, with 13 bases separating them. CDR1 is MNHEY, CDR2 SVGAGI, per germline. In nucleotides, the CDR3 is TGTGCCAGCAGAAGGAATCTAGCTTATGGCTACACCTTC. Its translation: CASRRNLAYGYTF.

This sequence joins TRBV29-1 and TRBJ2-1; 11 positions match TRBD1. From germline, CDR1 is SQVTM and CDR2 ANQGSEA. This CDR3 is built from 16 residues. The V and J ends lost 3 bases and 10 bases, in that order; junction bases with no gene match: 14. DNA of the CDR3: TGCAGCGTTGACGCAGTTCCGGGACAGGGGGTTAGCGAGCAGTTCTTC. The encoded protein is CSVDAVPGQGVSEQFF.

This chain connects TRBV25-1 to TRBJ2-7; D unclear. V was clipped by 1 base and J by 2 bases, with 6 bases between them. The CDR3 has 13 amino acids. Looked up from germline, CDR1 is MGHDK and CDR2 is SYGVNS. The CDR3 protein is CASSEFSTYEQYF. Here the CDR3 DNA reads TGTGCCAGCAGTGAATTTTCGACCTACGAGCAGTACTTC.

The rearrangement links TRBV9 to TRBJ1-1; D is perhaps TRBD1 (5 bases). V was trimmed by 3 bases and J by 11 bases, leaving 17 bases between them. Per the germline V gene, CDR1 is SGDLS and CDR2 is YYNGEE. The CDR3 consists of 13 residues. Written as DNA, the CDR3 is TGTGCCAGCAGCGGGATATCAGGGCAGAGCGCTTTCTTT. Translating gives CASSGISGQSAFF.

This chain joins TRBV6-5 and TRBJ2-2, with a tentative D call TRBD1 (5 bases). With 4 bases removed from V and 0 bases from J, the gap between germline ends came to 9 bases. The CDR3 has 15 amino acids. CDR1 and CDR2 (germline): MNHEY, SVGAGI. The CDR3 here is CASSSDSANTGELFF. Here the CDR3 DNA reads TGTGCCAGCAGTTCCGACAGCGCGAACACCGGGGAGCTGTTTTTT.

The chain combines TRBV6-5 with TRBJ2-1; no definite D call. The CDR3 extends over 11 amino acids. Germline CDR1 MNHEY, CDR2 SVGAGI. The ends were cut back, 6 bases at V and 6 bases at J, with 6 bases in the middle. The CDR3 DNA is TGTGCCAGCAGGTGGTTCAATGAGCAGTTCTTC. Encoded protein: CASRWFNEQFF.

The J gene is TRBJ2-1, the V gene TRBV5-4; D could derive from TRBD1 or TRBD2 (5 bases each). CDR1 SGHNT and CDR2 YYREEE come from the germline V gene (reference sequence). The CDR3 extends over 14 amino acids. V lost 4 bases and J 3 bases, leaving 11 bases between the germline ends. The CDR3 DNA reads TGTGCCAGCAGCCCCGGGACCCACTACAATGAGCAGTTCTTC. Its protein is CASSPGTHYNEQFF.

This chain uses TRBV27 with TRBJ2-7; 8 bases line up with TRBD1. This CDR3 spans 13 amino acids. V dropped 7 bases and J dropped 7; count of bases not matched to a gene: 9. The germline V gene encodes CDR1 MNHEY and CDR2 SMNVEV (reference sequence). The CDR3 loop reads CASTTGTGLEQYF. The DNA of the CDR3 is TGTGCCAGCACCACAGGGACAGGTTTGGAGCAGTACTTC.

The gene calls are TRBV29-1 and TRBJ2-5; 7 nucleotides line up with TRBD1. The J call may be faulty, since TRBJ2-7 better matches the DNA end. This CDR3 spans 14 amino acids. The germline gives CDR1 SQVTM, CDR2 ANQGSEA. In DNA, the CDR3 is TGCAGCGTTGAAGGACAGGGTTTAACCTACGAGCAGTACTTC. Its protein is CSVEGQGLTYEQYF.

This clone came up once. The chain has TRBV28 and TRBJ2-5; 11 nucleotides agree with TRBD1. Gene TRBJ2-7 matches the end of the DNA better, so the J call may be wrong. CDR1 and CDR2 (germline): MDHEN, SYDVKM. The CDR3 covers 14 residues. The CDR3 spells CASSTGTGGREQYF. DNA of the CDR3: TGTGCCAGCAGTACCGGGACAGGGGGTCGCGAGCAGTACTTC.

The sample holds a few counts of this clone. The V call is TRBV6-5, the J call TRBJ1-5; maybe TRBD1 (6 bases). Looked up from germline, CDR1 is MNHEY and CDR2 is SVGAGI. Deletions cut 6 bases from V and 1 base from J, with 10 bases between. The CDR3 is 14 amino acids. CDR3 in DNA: TGTGCCAGCAGCCGACAGGTAAGCAATCAGCCCCAGCATTTT. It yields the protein CASSRQVSNQPQHF.

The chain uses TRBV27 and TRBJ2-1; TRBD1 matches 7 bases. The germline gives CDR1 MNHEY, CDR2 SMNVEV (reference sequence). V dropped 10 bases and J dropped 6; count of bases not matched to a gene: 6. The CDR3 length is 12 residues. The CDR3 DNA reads TGTGCCACTCGACAGGGCGTCAATGAGCAGTTCTTC. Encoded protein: CATRQGVNEQFF.

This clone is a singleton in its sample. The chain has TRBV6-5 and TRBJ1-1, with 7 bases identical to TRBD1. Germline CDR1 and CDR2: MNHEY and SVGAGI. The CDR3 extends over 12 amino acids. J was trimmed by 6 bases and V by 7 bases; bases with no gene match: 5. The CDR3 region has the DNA TGTGCCAGCACCCTCGACAGGGCTGAAGCTTTCTTT. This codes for CASTLDRAEAFF.

The CDR3 DNA follows: TGTGCCAGCAGTTGGACTCTCGGGCACACTGAAGCTTTCTTT. Protein product: CASSWTLGHTEAFF. The chain carries TRBV28 and TRBJ1-1; D ambiguous. CDR1 is MDHEN and CDR2 is SYDVKM in the germline V gene. The germline V and J ends were trimmed by 4 bases and 3 bases, with 12 bases remaining between them. The CDR3 sequence is 14 residues long.

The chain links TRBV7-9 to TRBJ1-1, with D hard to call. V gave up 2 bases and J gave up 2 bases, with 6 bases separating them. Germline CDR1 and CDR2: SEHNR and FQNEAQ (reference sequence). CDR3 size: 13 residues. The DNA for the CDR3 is TGTGCCAGCAGCTTACCCTCAAACACTGAAGCTTTCTTT. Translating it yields CASSLPSNTEAFF.

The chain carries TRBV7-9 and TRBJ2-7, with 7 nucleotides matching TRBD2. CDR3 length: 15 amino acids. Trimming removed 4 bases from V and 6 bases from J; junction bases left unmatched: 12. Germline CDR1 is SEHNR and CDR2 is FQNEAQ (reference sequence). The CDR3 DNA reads TGTGCCAGCAGCTCCCCCTGGGGGGGTTTCGTCGAGCAGTACTTC. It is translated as CASSSPWGGFVEQYF.

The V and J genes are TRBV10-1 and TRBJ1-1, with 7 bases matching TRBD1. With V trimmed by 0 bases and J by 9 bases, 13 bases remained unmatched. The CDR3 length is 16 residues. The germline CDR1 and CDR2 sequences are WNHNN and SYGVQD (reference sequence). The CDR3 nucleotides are TGCGCCAGCAGTGAGTCGAAGACAGGGCCCTTCGTGCAAGCTTTCTTT. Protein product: CASSESKTGPFVQAFF.

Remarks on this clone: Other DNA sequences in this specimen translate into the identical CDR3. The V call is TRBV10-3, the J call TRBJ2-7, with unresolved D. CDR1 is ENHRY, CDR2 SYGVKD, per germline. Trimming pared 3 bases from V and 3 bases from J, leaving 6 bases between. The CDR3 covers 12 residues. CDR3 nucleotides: TGTGCCATCAGTGAAGGTGACTACGAGCAGTACTTC. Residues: CAISEGDYEQYF.

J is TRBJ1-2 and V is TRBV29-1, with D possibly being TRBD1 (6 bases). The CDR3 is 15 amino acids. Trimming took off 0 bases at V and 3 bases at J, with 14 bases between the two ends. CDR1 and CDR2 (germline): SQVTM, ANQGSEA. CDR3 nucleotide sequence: TGCAGCGTTGAAGATTCGAGGACAGTCTACTATGGCTACACCTTC. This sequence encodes CSVEDSRTVYYGYTF.

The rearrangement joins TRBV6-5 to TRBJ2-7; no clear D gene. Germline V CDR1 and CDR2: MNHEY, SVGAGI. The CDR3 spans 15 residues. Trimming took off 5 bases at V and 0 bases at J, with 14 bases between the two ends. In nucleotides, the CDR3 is TGTGCCAGCAGTCCGCTACTCAGACCCTCCTACGAGCAGTACTTC. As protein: CASSPLLRPSYEQYF.

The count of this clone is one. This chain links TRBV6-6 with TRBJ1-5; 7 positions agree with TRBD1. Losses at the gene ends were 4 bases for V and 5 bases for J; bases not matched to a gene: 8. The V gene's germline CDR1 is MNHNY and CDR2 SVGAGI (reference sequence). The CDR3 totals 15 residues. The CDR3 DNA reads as TGTGCCAGCAGTTGGGGGGACAGCCAAGATCAGCCCCAGCATTTT. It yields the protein CASSWGDSQDQPQHF.

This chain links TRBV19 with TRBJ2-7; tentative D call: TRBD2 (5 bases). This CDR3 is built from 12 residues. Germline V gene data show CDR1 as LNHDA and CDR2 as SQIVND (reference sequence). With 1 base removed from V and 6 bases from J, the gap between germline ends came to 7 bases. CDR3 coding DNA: TGTGCCAGTAGTATAGTAGGAGGCGAGCAGTACTTC. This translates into CASSIVGGEQYF. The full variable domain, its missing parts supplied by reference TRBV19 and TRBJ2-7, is DGGITQSPKYLFRKEGQNVTLSCEQNLNHDAMYWYRQDPGQGLRLIYYSQIVNDFQKGDIAEGYSVSREKKESFPLTVTSAQKNPTAFYLCASSIVGGEQYFGPGTRLTVT.

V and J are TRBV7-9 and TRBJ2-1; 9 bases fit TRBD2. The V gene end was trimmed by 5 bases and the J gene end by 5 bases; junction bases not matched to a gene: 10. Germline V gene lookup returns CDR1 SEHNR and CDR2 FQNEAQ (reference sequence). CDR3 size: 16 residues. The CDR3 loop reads CASSHLSGRIDNEQFF. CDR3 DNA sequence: TGTGCCAGCAGCCATCTCAGCGGGAGGATTGACAATGAGCAGTTCTTC.

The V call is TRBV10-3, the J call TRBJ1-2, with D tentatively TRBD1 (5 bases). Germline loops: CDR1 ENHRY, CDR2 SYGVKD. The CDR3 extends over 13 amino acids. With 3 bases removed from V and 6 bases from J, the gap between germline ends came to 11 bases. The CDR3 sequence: CAISELARDGYTF. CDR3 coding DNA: TGTGCCATCAGTGAACTCGCCAGGGATGGCTACACCTTC.

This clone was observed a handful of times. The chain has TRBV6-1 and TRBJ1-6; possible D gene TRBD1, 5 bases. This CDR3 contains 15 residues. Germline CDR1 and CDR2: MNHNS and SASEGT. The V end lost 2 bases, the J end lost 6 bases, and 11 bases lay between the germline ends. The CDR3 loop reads CASSELGRINSPLHF. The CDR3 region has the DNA TGTGCCAGCAGTGAATTGGGACGGATTAATTCACCCCTCCACTTT.